The 8 T cell receptor beta chains below all came from one sample that was sequenced in a study of shared T cell receptors in the human thymus (dated by TCRdb to about 2021). Library generation was performed with the immunoSEQ multiplex PCR assay. This is the immuneACCESS table as TCRdb keeps it, with only in-frame sequences that have V and J called. A part of the clones is gone; compared with another copy, unresolved V genes explain less than half, and the rest is unexplained. This sample holds about 540,000 clones; more than 75% were observed only once. The ten largest clones represent about 0.013% of the sample. In addition, the sample was reused for a study of human thymus T cells.

The sequenced sample consisted of thymocytes. Receptors originate from a boy in the first two years of life with a congenital heart defect. Donor details come from another sample of the same person, matched by shared clones.

V and J are TRBV5-8 and TRBJ1-5, with 7 bases aligning to TRBD1. This CDR3 region has 16 residues. The V gene's germline CDR1 is SGHTS and CDR2 YDEGEE. The V gene end was trimmed by 4 bases and the J gene end by 5 bases; junction bases not matched to a gene: 12. CDR3 region: CASSPLGRGLDQPQHF. CDR3 in DNA: TGTGCCAGCAGCCCCCTCGGCAGGGGGTTGGATCAGCCCCAGCATTTT. Together with reference TRBV5-8 and TRBJ1-5, the CDR3 gives the full variable domain: EAGVTQSPTHLIKTRGQQATLRCSPISGHTSVYWYQQALGLGLQFLLWYDEGEERNRGNFPPRFSGRQFPNYSSELNVNALELEDSALYLCASSPLGRGLDQPQHFGDGTRLSIL.

This chain links TRBV5-8 with TRBJ1-5; 12 bases match TRBD1. This CDR3 spans 16 amino acids. Germline V gene lookup returns CDR1 SGHTS and CDR2 YDEGEE. The ends lost 0 bases at V and 7 bases at J; junction bases unmatched: 5. In nucleotides, the CDR3 is TGTGCCAGCAGCTTGGGGGACAGGGGGCTAAACCAGCCCCAGCATTTT. It codes for CASSLGDRGLNQPQHF.

The genes are TRBV11-2 and TRBJ2-7; TRBD2 matches 7 bases. Germline V gene lookup returns CDR1 SGHAT and CDR2 FQNNGV. After removal of 3 bases from V and 2 bases from J, the junction contained 19 bases not matched to a gene. This CDR3 region has 19 residues. The CDR3, as DNA: TGTGCCAGCAGCTTTTCACCCGGGCCCACTAGCGCTTTAACCTACGAGCAGTACTTC. This codes for CASSFSPGPTSALTYEQYF.

V gene TRBV4-3 combines with J gene TRBJ2-1; 11 positions match TRBD2. The V gene end was trimmed by 2 bases and the J gene end by 8 bases; junction bases not matched to a gene: 5. Germline V gene sequence: CDR1 LGHNA, CDR2 YSLEER. The CDR3 extends over 15 amino acids. The CDR3 is CASSQTSGSWDEQFF. CDR3 coding DNA: TGCGCCAGCAGCCAAACTAGCGGGAGTTGGGATGAGCAGTTCTTC.

V gene TRBV13 combines with J gene TRBJ1-2, with 7 bases that match TRBD1. This CDR3 comprises 13 residues. Trimming at V came to 4 bases and at J to 2 bases, leaving 1 base not matched to a gene. Germline-derived CDR1 and CDR2 are PRHDT and FYEKMQ (reference sequence). This chain's CDR3 is CASSSGQNYGYTF. The CDR3 nucleotides read TGTGCCAGCAGCTCGGGACAGAACTATGGCTACACCTTC.

The rearrangement joins TRBV14 to TRBJ1-3; no reliable D call. The CDR3 runs to 15 residues. The germline CDR1 and CDR2 sequences are SGHDN and FVKESK. Trimming removed 1 base from V and 3 bases from J, with 10 bases in between. The CDR3: CASSQAQSGGNTIYF. The CDR3 region has the DNA TGTGCCAGCAGCCAAGCGCAGTCTGGTGGAAACACCATATATTTT.

This chain joins TRBV5-6 and TRBJ1-5, with 7 bases identical to TRBD1. The junction had 5 bases not matched to a gene; V was cut back by 0 bases and J by 2 bases. The CDR3 is made up of 16 amino acids. Germline CDR1 is SGHDT and CDR2 is YYEEEE. The CDR3 DNA follows: TGTGCCAGCAGCTTGGGGCAACAGGGGCGCAATCAGCCCCAGCATTTT. Translating gives CASSLGQQGRNQPQHF.

J is TRBJ2-5 and V is TRBV30; 8 nucleotides match TRBD2. Germline lookup yields CDR1 GTSNPN and CDR2 SVGIG (reference sequence). V lost 0 bases, J lost 5 bases, and 14 bases stayed unmatched. The CDR3 is 17 amino acids. The DNA for the CDR3 is TGTGCCTGGAGTGTAGGGGAGCCTAGCGGGTGGCGGGAGACCCAGTACTTC. This sequence encodes CAWSVGEPSGWRETQYF.